The 14 T cell receptor beta chains below all came from one sample that was sequenced in a study of patients and donors after allogeneic stem cell transplantation. One entry per CDR3 protein results from TCRdb running MiXCR on the RT-PCR reads. The data contain 800,000 to 1,000,000 distinct CDR3 sequences, about a sixth of them singletons. Sequencing input: blood, either unsorted or a sorted T cell fraction (not recorded which). The receptors come from a human donor who was either an allogeneic HSCT recipient or a stem cell or donor lymphocyte infusion donor (not recorded which). It is not recorded whose cells these are; they may come from a transplant donor.

V usage is TRBV15 and J usage is TRBJ1-4; D perhaps matches TRBD1 (5 bases). This CDR3 region has 14 residues. CDR1 and CDR2 (germline): LNHNV, YYDKDF (reference sequence). V was trimmed by 1 base and J by 8 bases, leaving 11 bases between them. The CDR3 spells CATSRVRWGEKLFF. The CDR3 nucleotides read TGTGCCACCAGCAGAGTACGCTGGGGGGAAAAACTGTTTTTT.

This clonotype appeared many times. The CDR3, as DNA: TGTGCCAGCAGCCCACTCGAGGTGTGGGCTGGGGCCAACGTCCTGACTTTC. Translated, it gives CASSPLEVWAGANVLTF. This chain links TRBV11-2 with TRBJ2-6; no clear D gene. From germline, CDR1 is SGHAT and CDR2 FQNNGV. This CDR3 is built from 17 residues. V lost 5 bases, J lost 2 bases, and 16 bases lay in between. Based on the CDR3 plus reference TRBV11-2 and TRBJ2-6, the full variable domain is EAGVAQSPRYKIIEKRQSVAFWCNPISGHATLYWYQQILGQGPKLLIQFQNNGVVDDSQLPKDRFSAERLKGVDSTLKIQPAKLEDSAVYLCASSPLEVWAGANVLTFGAGSRLTVL.

This clonotype is a singleton in its sample. The V call is TRBV10-3, the J call TRBJ1-2; 10 bases line up with TRBD1. CDR1 is ENHRY and CDR2 is SYGVKD in the germline V gene. The CDR3 is made up of 12 amino acids. Unmatched junction bases numbered 3, after V lost 10 bases and J lost 4 bases. CDR3 in amino acids: CATGQGIYGYTF. The CDR3 nucleotides are TGTGCCACGGGACAGGGGATCTATGGCTACACCTTC.

This clonotype has more than one count but fewer than ten. The chain combines TRBV20-1 with TRBJ1-1; the D is unclear. Trimming left V 5 bases short and J 1 base short, with 11 bases between. Germline V gene data show CDR1 as DFQATT and CDR2 as SNEGSKA (reference sequence). The CDR3 sequence is 13 residues long. The CDR3 region has the DNA TGCAGTGCTCGAAAGGCCACGAACACTGAAGCTTTCTTT. This sequence encodes CSARKATNTEAFF.

This clonotype was counted between two and nine times. J is TRBJ2-1 and V is TRBV6-1; D perhaps matches TRBD1 (5 bases). Per germline, CDR1 MNHNS and CDR2 SASEGT. This CDR3 has 16 residues. Between the trimmed V and J ends, which lost 6 bases and 9 bases, there was a span of 24 bases. CDR3 residues: CASSDPRTVKGREQFF. CDR3 nucleotides: TGTGCCAGCAGCGATCCCCGGACCGTTAAGGGGCGTGAGCAGTTCTTC.

This clonotype was counted between two and nine times. The V gene is TRBV12-3 or TRBV12-4, the J gene TRBJ1-1; D might be TRBD1 (5 bases). The CDR3 loop spans 14 amino acids. Trimming shortened V by 4 bases and J by 5 bases, and 14 bases separated the two germline ends. The CDR3 spells CASSSRDRRTEAFF. CDR3 bases: TGTGCCAGCAGTTCTAGGGACCGCCGGACTGAAGCTTTCTTT.

The chain recombines TRBV30 with TRBJ2-5, with 10 nucleotides matching TRBD2. Germline CDR1 GTSNPN, CDR2 SVGIG (reference sequence). V lost 6 bases and J lost 4; bases outside the gene matches: 11. This CDR3 region has 15 residues. The CDR3: CACPTAGGPRETQYF. The CDR3 coding sequence is TGTGCCTGTCCAACAGCGGGAGGGCCGAGAGAGACCCAGTACTTC. Looking up the rest from reference TRBV30 and TRBJ2-5 gives the full variable domain: SQTIHQWPATLVQPVGSPLSLECTVEGTSNPNLYWYRQAAGRGLQLLFYSVGIGQISSEVPQNLSASRPQDRQFILSSKKLLLSDSGFYLCACPTAGGPRETQYFGPGTRLLVL.

This clonotype was seen more than once but under ten times. V and J are TRBV12-5 and TRBJ2-3; tentative D call: TRBD2 (6 bases). Trimming pared 0 bases from V and 4 bases from J, leaving 17 bases between. CDR1 and CDR2 from the germline V gene are LGHNT and FRNRAP. There are 17 residues in the CDR3. The CDR3 coding sequence is TGTGCTAGTGGTTTGGTCCTAGGCGGGAATAACGCAGATACGCAGTATTTT. This codes for CASGLVLGGNNADTQYF.

This clonotype was counted at least ten times. The chain recombines TRBV12-3 or TRBV12-4 with TRBJ1-5; 9 bases fit TRBD1. The CDR3 has 16 amino acids. V lost 2 bases to trimming and J lost 7 bases; unmatched junction nucleotides: 9. The CDR3, as DNA: TGTGCCAGCAGTTTAAGGGACAGGGAGGGGGAACAGCCCCAGCATTTT. It yields the protein CASSLRDREGEQPQHF.

The V and J genes are TRBV5-6 and TRBJ2-1; TRBD1 aligns across 9 bases. J was trimmed by 9 bases and V by 0 bases; bases with no gene match: 4. This CDR3 has 14 residues. Per the germline V gene, CDR1 is SGHDT and CDR2 is YYEEEE. CDR3 in amino acids: CASSLGTGVPEQFF. Written as DNA, the CDR3 is TGTGCCAGCAGCTTGGGGACAGGGGTCCCTGAGCAGTTCTTC.

The chain recombines TRBV4-3 with TRBJ2-1; 12 bases match TRBD2. Trimming removed 0 bases from V and 12 bases from J; junction bases left unmatched: 12. This CDR3 has 17 amino acids. From germline, CDR1 is LGHNA and CDR2 YSLEER. The CDR3 sequence is CASSQDGATSGGLTQFF. The CDR3 DNA sequence: TGCGCCAGCAGCCAAGATGGCGCGACTAGCGGGGGACTGACGCAGTTCTTC.

The V and J genes are TRBV14 and TRBJ2-3, with no clear D. Germline assignment: CDR1 SGHDN and CDR2 FVKESK. This CDR3 spans 13 amino acids. V was clipped by 0 bases and J by 6 bases, with 7 bases between them. CDR3 sequence reads: CASSQEPVDTQYF. CDR3 nucleotides: TGTGCCAGCAGCCAAGAACCAGTCGATACGCAGTATTTT.

CDR3 residues: CSALDRSSYNEQFF. The DNA for the CDR3 is TGCAGTGCTTTAGACAGGAGCTCCTACAATGAGCAGTTCTTC. This rearrangement joins TRBV20-1 to TRBJ2-1; a weak D match, TRBD1 (6 bases). Trimming took off 5 bases at V and 0 bases at J, with 11 bases between the two ends. The CDR3 is 14 residues long. Germline CDR1 and CDR2: DFQATT and SNEGSKA (reference sequence).

The chain recombines TRBV10-3 with TRBJ2-6; 9 bases fit TRBD1. Trimming at V came to 6 bases and at J to 0 bases, leaving 6 bases not matched to a gene. From germline, CDR1 is ENHRY and CDR2 SYGVKD. CDR3 length equals 17 residues. Written as DNA, the CDR3 is TGTGCCATCAGCCGGGACAGGGCCCTCTCTGGGGCCAACGTCCTGACTTTC. Amino acids: CAISRDRALSGANVLTF.